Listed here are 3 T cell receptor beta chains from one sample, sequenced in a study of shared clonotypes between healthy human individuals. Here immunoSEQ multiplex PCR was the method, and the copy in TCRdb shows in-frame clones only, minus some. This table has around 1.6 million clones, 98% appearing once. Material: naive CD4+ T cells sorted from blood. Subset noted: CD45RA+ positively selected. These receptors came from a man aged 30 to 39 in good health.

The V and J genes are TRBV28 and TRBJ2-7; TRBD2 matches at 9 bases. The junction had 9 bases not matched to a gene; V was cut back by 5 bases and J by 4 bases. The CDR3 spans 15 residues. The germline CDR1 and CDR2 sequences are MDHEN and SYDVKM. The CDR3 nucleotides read TGTGCCAGCAGTGGGTATGGACTAGCGAATTACGAGCAGTACTTC. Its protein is CASSGYGLANYEQYF.

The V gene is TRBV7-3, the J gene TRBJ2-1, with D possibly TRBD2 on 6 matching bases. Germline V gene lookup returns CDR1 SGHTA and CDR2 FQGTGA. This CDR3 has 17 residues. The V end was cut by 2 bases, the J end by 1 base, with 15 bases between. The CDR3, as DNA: TGTGCCAGCAGCTTATTCCCGAGCAGCGGGTCCTACAATGAGCAGTTCTTC. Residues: CASSLFPSSGSYNEQFF.

CDR3 amino acids: CASSWDPKATYEQYF. The CDR3 bases are TGTGCCAGCAGCTGGGACCCAAAGGCAACCTACGAGCAGTACTTC. V gene TRBV5-6 combines with J gene TRBJ2-7; D is possibly TRBD1 or TRBD2 (5 bases each). V gave up 3 bases and J gave up 2 bases, with 15 bases separating them. Germline loops: CDR1 SGHDT, CDR2 YYEEEE. The CDR3 covers 15 residues.